The 24 T cell receptor beta chains reported below all come from one sample, sequenced in a study of CD8+ T cells in alopecia areata. Described treatment: oral pan-JAK inhibitor, 5-10 mg twice daily. Extracted RNA was reverse transcribed, and the resulting cDNA served as sequencing template. Sequenced by immunoSEQ multiplex PCR; TCRdb stores in-frame clones only, minus some. The sample has 200,000 to 250,000 clones; around two fifths are singletons. This sample comprised CD4+ T cells sorted from blood, obtained between weeks 30 and 35, from a patient treated with tofacitinib. The origin of the receptors is a human donor with alopecia areata.

The chain joins TRBV4-2 to TRBJ2-5, with 10 bases matching TRBD1. The CDR3 covers 14 residues. Germline V gene lookup returns CDR1 LGHNA and CDR2 YNFKEQ. J was trimmed by 4 bases and V by 4 bases; bases with no gene match: 3. Here the CDR3 DNA reads TGTGCCAGCAGCCCCCGGACAGGGGGAGAGACCCAGTACTTC. It codes for CASSPRTGGETQYF.

The CDR3 DNA reads TGTGCCAGCAGCAATCGGGACAGGGAGGGAGGCTACACCTTC. It is translated as CASSNRDREGGYTF. This chain connects TRBV5-4 to TRBJ1-2, with TRBD1 matching 9 bases. The CDR3 covers 14 residues. Germline V gene data show CDR1 as SGHNT and CDR2 as YYREEE (reference sequence). J was trimmed by 8 bases and V by 4 bases; bases with no gene match: 9.

This clone was counted a few times. V usage is TRBV19 and J usage is TRBJ2-5, with TRBD1 as a possible D gene (5 bases). V lost 6 bases, J lost 1 base, and 9 bases lay in between. Germline V lookup: CDR1 LNHDA, CDR2 SQIVND (reference sequence). The CDR3 runs 13 residues. CDR3 amino acids: CASRETAQETQYF. Written as DNA, the CDR3 is TGTGCCAGTAGGGAGACAGCCCAAGAGACCCAGTACTTC.

The chain links TRBV4-1 to TRBJ1-2, with 9 positions matching TRBD1. The CDR3 consists of 16 residues. The V and J ends lost 0 bases and 2 bases, in that order; junction bases with no gene match: 4. Germline V gene lookup returns CDR1 MGHRA and CDR2 YSYEKL. The CDR3 is CASSQDWDRVNYGYTF. In DNA form, the CDR3 reads TGCGCCAGCAGCCAAGATTGGGACAGGGTAAACTATGGCTACACCTTC.

V and J are TRBV18 and TRBJ2-1; 9 nucleotides line up with TRBD2. V gave up 3 bases and J gave up 8 bases; unmatched junction bases: 8. The CDR3 runs 15 residues. The V gene's germline CDR1 is KGHSH and CDR2 LQKENI. The CDR3 sequence is CASSPGTSHYDEQFF. The CDR3 DNA sequence: TGTGCCAGCTCACCCGGGACTAGCCATTACGATGAGCAGTTCTTC.

The rearrangement links TRBV5-1 to TRBJ1-1, with D possibly being TRBD1 (6 bases). Trimming took 0 bases from V and 5 from J, leaving 11 bases between them. The CDR3 is 14 amino acids. Germline V gives CDR1 SGHRS, CDR2 YFSETQ. The CDR3 here is CASSLALGGTEAFF. CDR3 in DNA: TGCGCCAGCAGCTTGGCTTTAGGGGGAACTGAAGCTTTCTTT.

The chain has TRBV6-5 and TRBJ1-5, with D possibly TRBD1 on 6 matching bases. Trimming stripped 0 bases from V and 3 bases from J, with 12 bases between. The V gene's germline CDR1 is MNHEY and CDR2 SVGAGI. This CDR3 region has 16 residues. The CDR3 loop reads CASSYSKGGNNQPQHF. Written as DNA, the CDR3 is TGTGCCAGCAGTTACTCGAAGGGGGGGAACAATCAGCCCCAGCATTTT.

V is TRBV30 and J is TRBJ2-2; D uncertain. Trimming pared 5 bases from V and 4 bases from J, leaving 11 bases between. The CDR3 is made up of 13 amino acids. Germline loops: CDR1 GTSNPN, CDR2 SVGIG (reference sequence). The CDR3 region is CAWALISTGELFF. The CDR3 bases are TGTGCCTGGGCTTTGATTTCCACCGGGGAGCTGTTTTTT.

In this sample, this clone turned up a few times. The chain links TRBV10-1 to TRBJ2-4; possibly TRBD1 for D (5 bases). V was shortened by 3 bases and J by 3 bases, with 15 bases between the two germline ends. There are 16 residues in the CDR3. The germline gives CDR1 WNHNN, CDR2 SYGVQD (reference sequence). The CDR3 spells CASSEGQGWDKNIQYF. The DNA of the CDR3 is TGCGCCAGCAGTGAAGGGCAGGGCTGGGACAAAAACATTCAGTACTTC.

The chain is built from TRBV25-1 and TRBJ2-2; 8 nucleotides line up with TRBD2. This CDR3 has 16 amino acids. Germline V lookup: CDR1 MGHDK, CDR2 SYGVNS. The ends lost 1 base at V and 5 bases at J; junction bases unmatched: 6. The CDR3 loop is CASSEWSSGVTGELFF. DNA of the CDR3: TGTGCCAGCAGTGAATGGAGTAGCGGGGTAACCGGGGAGCTGTTTTTT.

This clone was counted a few times. In DNA, the CDR3 is TGTGCCTGGACCCAAAAAATTCCCTCCTCCTACGAGCAGTACTTC. It yields the protein CAWTQKIPSSYEQYF. The rearrangement joins TRBV30 to TRBJ2-7; D call uncertain. Trimming stripped 4 bases from V and 0 bases from J, with 16 bases between. This CDR3 spans 15 amino acids. CDR1 and CDR2 from the germline V gene are GTSNPN and SVGIG (reference sequence).

The chain combines TRBV30 with TRBJ2-7; 7 bases line up with TRBD1. The length of the CDR3 is 13 residues. V shed 0 bases and J 4 bases; nucleotides not matched to a gene: 3. Germline CDR1 reads GTSNPN; CDR2 reads SVGIG (reference sequence). The CDR3 reads CAWSVPGQYEQYF. The CDR3 DNA is TGTGCCTGGAGTGTACCGGGACAGTACGAGCAGTACTTC.

This chain links TRBV19 with TRBJ2-5; D unclear. Germline assignment: CDR1 LNHDA and CDR2 SQIVND (reference sequence). V was trimmed by 2 bases and J by 3 bases, leaving 13 bases between them. The CDR3 covers 15 residues. CDR3 sequence: CASSIRVGSKETQYF. The CDR3 nucleotides are TGTGCCAGTAGTATAAGGGTGGGGTCCAAAGAGACCCAGTACTTC.

This chain uses TRBV4-1 with TRBJ1-1; no reliable D call. The CDR3 spans 14 residues. CDR1 MGHRA and CDR2 YSYEKL come from the germline V gene. The V end lost 4 bases, the J end lost 3 bases, and 12 bases lay between the germline ends. This chain's CDR3 is CASSLQGKDTEAFF. The CDR3, as DNA: TGCGCCAGCAGCCTACAAGGAAAAGACACTGAAGCTTTCTTT.

The chain is built from TRBV4-2 and TRBJ2-6, with D perhaps TRBD1 (5 bases). The CDR3 spans 17 residues. Germline V gives CDR1 LGHNA, CDR2 YNFKEQ. Trimming left V 4 bases short and J 4 bases short, with 17 bases between. The CDR3 loop reads CASSPPWAGQGANVLTF. The CDR3 DNA reads as TGTGCCAGCAGCCCCCCATGGGCAGGGCAAGGGGCCAACGTCCTGACTTTC.

This clone was picked up a small number of times. V and J are TRBV5-1 and TRBJ1-1; a weak D match, TRBD1 (5 bases). Germline CDR1 and CDR2: SGHRS and YFSETQ. CDR3 length: 14 amino acids. The germline V and J ends were trimmed by 4 bases and 1 base, with 11 bases remaining between them. The CDR3 DNA sequence: TGCGCCAGCAGCCCGGGACCGACGAACACTGAAGCTTTCTTT. This sequence encodes CASSPGPTNTEAFF.

V and J are TRBV5-5 and TRBJ2-7; a possible D gene is TRBD2 (7 bases). The V gene lost 1 base and the J gene lost 3 bases, with 14 bases spanning the gap. The germline V gene has CDR1 SGHKS and CDR2 YYEKEE (reference sequence). The CDR3 totals 15 residues. The chain's CDR3 is CASSLSGGGNYEQYF. The CDR3 DNA follows: TGTGCCAGCAGCTTGTCCGGCGGGGGCAACTACGAGCAGTACTTC.

The chain carries TRBV6-6 and TRBJ2-7; D may be TRBD1 or TRBD2 (5 bases each). Trimming stripped 10 bases from V and 2 bases from J, with 12 bases between. The germline CDR1 and CDR2 sequences are MNHNY and SVGAGI (reference sequence). This CDR3 is 12 amino acids long. The CDR3 DNA follows: TGTGCCACCGGGGCCACGACCTACGAGCAGTACTTC. It is translated as CATGATTYEQYF.

V gene TRBV6-1 combines with J gene TRBJ2-3, with 8 bases lining up with TRBD2. Germline values: CDR1 MNHNS, CDR2 SASEGT. V shed 7 bases, J shed 1 base, and the junction held 7 bases outside the gene matches. This CDR3 comprises 15 residues. CDR3 region: CASTKGLARTDTQYF. The CDR3 nucleotides read TGTGCCAGCACCAAAGGACTAGCCCGCACAGATACGCAGTATTTT.

The V call is TRBV4-1, the J call TRBJ2-3; a weak D match, TRBD2 (5 bases). Germline loops: CDR1 MGHRA, CDR2 YSYEKL. This CDR3 comprises 14 residues. Trimming stripped 3 bases from V and 5 bases from J, with 12 bases between. The CDR3 DNA reads TGCGCCAGCAGCCAGGTGGGAGCGAAAGATACGCAGTATTTT. This encodes CASSQVGAKDTQYF.

The CDR3 here is CASSPLLEVGYGYTF. As DNA, the CDR3 is TGTGCCAGCAGTCCTCTGTTGGAGGTGGGGTATGGCTACACCTTC. The gene calls are TRBV7-3 and TRBJ1-2; unclear D gene. The CDR3 runs to 15 residues. Trimming took off 6 bases at V and 5 bases at J, with 19 bases between the two ends. The germline CDR1 and CDR2 sequences are SGHTA and FQGTGA. The full variable domain, rest sourced from reference TRBV7-3 and TRBJ1-2, is GAGVSQTPSNKVTEKGKYVELRCDPISGHTALYWYRQSLGQGPEFLIYFQGTGAADDSGLPNDRFFAVRPEGSVSTLKIQRTERGDSAVYLCASSPLLEVGYGYTFGSGTRLTVV.

This clone appeared once. The V and J genes are TRBV5-4 and TRBJ2-7; D unresolved. Germline V gene lookup returns CDR1 SGHNT and CDR2 YYREEE (reference sequence). V lost 4 bases, J lost 3 bases, and 11 bases lay in between. This CDR3 region has 13 residues. For the CDR3, the DNA is TGTGCCAGCAGCCCCGGGCCAGGCTACGAGCAGTACTTC. It specifies CASSPGPGYEQYF.

This clone appeared a few times. The chain has TRBV6-5 and TRBJ2-7; D possibly uses TRBD1 or TRBD2 (5 bases each). The CDR3 covers 15 residues. Trimming stripped 3 bases from V and 0 bases from J, with 12 bases between. CDR1 is MNHEY and CDR2 is SVGAGI in the germline V gene. The CDR3 coding sequence is TGTGCCAGCAGTTATCGGGGCTCTAGCTCCTACGAGCAGTACTTC. Translation gives CASSYRGSSSYEQYF.

The chain has TRBV30 and TRBJ2-3, with D maybe TRBD2 (5 bases). The CDR3 is 13 amino acids. CDR1 is GTSNPN and CDR2 is SVGIG in the germline V gene (reference sequence). V lost 5 bases and J lost 0, with 9 bases in between. CDR3 sequence reads: CAWSRGSTDTQYF. The CDR3 region has the DNA TGTGCCTGGTCTCGCGGGAGCACAGATACGCAGTATTTT.